These 24 T cell receptor beta chains came from one sample sequenced in a study of T cells in Graves' hyperthyroidism and ophthalmopathy. TCR beta CDR3 regions were amplified from RNA transcripts. In the first-round RT-PCR of the TCR CDR3, the HTBI primer set was used. TCRdb processed the multiplex PCR reads anew with MiXCR; each CDR3 protein has one entry. The table lists about 410,000 distinct CDR3 sequences, 14% to 15% of them singletons, with around 13% in the top ten. The sequenced sample consisted of blood. These receptors were collected from a man aged 18 to 30 with Graves' ophthalmopathy.

This clonotype was counted at least ten times. J is TRBJ2-3 and V is TRBV5-5, with D uncertain. This CDR3 spans 15 amino acids. The ends were cut back, 0 bases at V and 2 bases at J, with 10 bases in the middle. Germline-derived CDR1 and CDR2 are SGHKS and YYEKEE (reference sequence). The CDR3 protein is CASSLGSGDTDTQYF. The CDR3 nucleotides read TGTGCCAGCAGCTTGGGGTCCGGAGACACAGATACGCAGTATTTT.

At least ten counts were recorded for this clonotype. This chain uses TRBV6-1 with TRBJ2-1; 8 bases fit TRBD2. Germline V gene lookup returns CDR1 MNHNS and CDR2 SASEGT. With V trimmed by 5 bases and J by 3 bases, 15 bases remained unmatched. This CDR3 spans 18 amino acids. CDR3 protein: CASSTRRDLAGHYNEQFF. The CDR3 DNA follows: TGTGCCAGCAGTACGCGGCGGGATCTAGCGGGTCACTACAATGAGCAGTTCTTC.

This clonotype occurred many times. The CDR3 coding sequence is TGCAGTGCTAGAGTTCCCCAAGAGACCCAGTACTTC. Its protein product is CSARVPQETQYF. The genes are TRBV20-1 and TRBJ2-5; the D is unclear. The CDR3 covers 12 residues. V lost 1 base and J lost 1, with 4 bases in between. Per germline, CDR1 DFQATT and CDR2 SNEGSKA (reference sequence).

This clonotype was seen a few times. This chain connects TRBV19 to TRBJ2-7, with 11 bases matching TRBD1. This CDR3 comprises 14 residues. Germline V lookup: CDR1 LNHDA, CDR2 SQIVND (reference sequence). V trimming: 3 bases; J trimming: 3 bases; junction bases outside the gene matches: 1. CDR3 loop: CASSMGTGGYEQYF. CDR3 sequence (DNA): TGTGCCAGTAGTATGGGGACAGGGGGCTACGAGCAGTACTTC.

This clonotype was detected ten times or more. This chain connects TRBV12-5 to TRBJ2-7; no reliable D call. This CDR3 spans 11 amino acids. V was pared by 1 base and J by 7 bases, with 5 bases between. The germline CDR1 and CDR2 sequences are LGHNT and FRNRAP. CDR3 amino acids: CASGLGREQYF. As DNA, the CDR3 is TGTGCTAGTGGTTTGGGCCGGGAGCAGTACTTC.

This clonotype occurred a few times. This chain connects TRBV5-6 to TRBJ1-5; D gene unclear. In germline, CDR1 is SGHDT, CDR2 YYEEEE. CDR3 length equals 13 residues. With 3 bases removed from V and 7 bases from J, the gap between germline ends came to 11 bases. The CDR3 reads CASSYRSGQPQHF. CDR3 nucleotides: TGTGCCAGCAGCTACCGGAGTGGCCAGCCCCAGCATTTT.

This clonotype has at least ten counts. The chain carries TRBV11-2 and TRBJ2-2; either TRBD1 or TRBD2 may supply D (5 bases each). Deletions cut 5 bases from V and 5 bases from J, with 21 bases between. Germline-derived CDR1 and CDR2 are SGHAT and FQNNGV. The CDR3 totals 17 residues. The CDR3 sequence: CASSPSMGLAFTGELFF. CDR3 bases: TGTGCCAGCAGCCCGTCGATGGGGCTAGCCTTTACCGGGGAGCTGTTTTTT.

This clonotype was found many times. This chain connects TRBV29-1 to TRBJ1-1; no definite D call. Germline lookup yields CDR1 SQVTM and CDR2 ANQGSEA. Trimming removed 4 bases from V and 1 base from J, with 10 bases in between. The CDR3 contains 13 residues. CDR3 amino acids: CSVVDWGNTEAFF. The CDR3 nucleotides are TGCAGCGTTGTAGATTGGGGGAACACTGAAGCTTTCTTT.

The chain has TRBV5-1 and TRBJ2-3; no definite D call. Germline CDR1 SGHRS, CDR2 YFSETQ. Deletions cut 9 bases from V and 0 bases from J, with 14 bases between. The CDR3 length is 14 residues. The chain's CDR3 is CANYVGLSTDTQYF. In DNA, the CDR3 is TGCGCCAACTATGTTGGTCTTAGCACAGATACGCAGTATTTT.

V and J are TRBV6-1 and TRBJ2-7, with D perhaps TRBD1 or TRBD2 (5 bases each). Deletions cut 4 bases from V and 4 bases from J, with 8 bases between. Germline V gives CDR1 MNHNS, CDR2 SASEGT. The CDR3 loop spans 12 amino acids. In DNA form, the CDR3 reads TGTGCCAGCAGTGGGGACGGTTACGAGCAGTACTTC. Translation gives CASSGDGYEQYF.

This clonotype was observed many times. The chain links TRBV15 to TRBJ2-4, with D perhaps given as TRBD1 or TRBD2 (7 bases each). This CDR3 has 13 amino acids. Trimming cost V 5 bases and J 7 bases, with 12 bases left between them. Germline CDR1 LNHNV, CDR2 YYDKDF (reference sequence). CDR3 coding DNA: TGTGCCACCAGCTTCCAGGGGGGGAACATTCAGTACTTC. Translated, it gives CATSFQGGNIQYF. Full variable domain (missing parts from reference TRBV15 and TRBJ2-4): DAMVIQNPRYQVTQFGKPVTLSCSQTLNHNVMYWYQQKSSQAPKLLFHYYDKDFNNEADTPDNFQSRRPNTSFCFLDIRSPGLGDTAMYLCATSFQGGNIQYFGAGTRLSVL.

This clonotype was picked up many times. The chain uses TRBV5-1 and TRBJ2-7, with D hard to call. V was cut by 4 bases and J by 2 bases, with 13 bases left in between. Germline CDR1 SGHRS, CDR2 YFSETQ. CDR3 size: 14 residues. CDR3: CASSDRTDAYEQYF. For the CDR3, the DNA is TGCGCCAGCAGCGACCGGACGGATGCCTACGAGCAGTACTTC.

The table lists this clonotype with many counts. V and J are TRBV10-3 and TRBJ2-7; 10 positions match TRBD1. Losses at the gene ends were 6 bases for V and 5 bases for J; bases not matched to a gene: 1. The germline CDR1 and CDR2 sequences are ENHRY and SYGVKD. The CDR3 totals 12 residues. CDR3 coding DNA: TGTGCCATCAGGACAGGGGGCGACGAGCAGTACTTC. Its protein product is CAIRTGGDEQYF.

On this clonotype: This may be a read error: a much more frequent sequence differs by one nucleotide. The chain is built from TRBV7-9 and TRBJ2-5; D not certain. This CDR3 spans 14 amino acids. CDR1 and CDR2 (germline): SEHNR, FQNEAQ (reference sequence). V dropped 5 bases and J dropped 4 bases, with 14 bases sitting between them. Written as DNA, the CDR3 is TGTGCCAGCAGCCCTCAGCCCGATAGAGAGACCCAGTACTTC. Protein sequence: CASSPQPDRETQYF. Complete variable domain (other parts from reference TRBV7-9 and TRBJ2-5): DTGVSQNPRHKITKRGQNVTFRCDPISEHNRLYWYRQTLGQGPEFLTYFQNEAQLEKSRLLSDRFSAERPKGSFSTLEIQRTEQGDSAMYLCASSPQPDRETQYFGPGTRLLVL.

The rearrangement links TRBV20-1 to TRBJ2-1; the match to TRBD1 covers 8 bases. Germline lookup yields CDR1 DFQATT and CDR2 SNEGSKA (reference sequence). The CDR3 spans 16 residues. Trimming at V came to 0 bases and at J to 3 bases, leaving 7 bases not matched to a gene. Here the CDR3 reads CSARDLGQAYYNEQFF. CDR3 nucleotides: TGCAGTGCTAGAGATCTGGGACAGGCTTACTACAATGAGCAGTTCTTC.

This clonotype was recorded a few times. The genes are TRBV6-1 and TRBJ1-1; a possible D gene is TRBD1 (6 bases). This CDR3 has 13 amino acids. V dropped 10 bases and J dropped 4 bases, with 16 bases sitting between them. CDR1 is MNHNS and CDR2 is SASEGT in the germline V gene. Here the CDR3 DNA reads TGTGCCACCGAAGCTCAGGGGTTCACTGAAGCTTTCTTT. Protein sequence: CATEAQGFTEAFF.

This clonotype was seen ten or more times. This rearrangement joins TRBV20-1 to TRBJ2-3; 10 bases map to TRBD2. Germline values: CDR1 DFQATT, CDR2 SNEGSKA (reference sequence). The CDR3 contains 15 residues. The V gene end was trimmed by 3 bases and the J gene end by 1 base; junction bases not matched to a gene: 4. CDR3 sequence: CSASTSGTRTDTQYF. CDR3 nucleotides: TGCAGTGCTAGCACTAGCGGGACCCGCACAGATACGCAGTATTTT.

The rearrangement links TRBV10-2 to TRBJ2-7; 11 positions match TRBD1. CDR1 is WSHSY, CDR2 SAAADI, per germline. The CDR3 covers 15 residues. The trim removed 3 bases at V and 7 bases at J, leaving 8 bases unmatched. CDR3 loop: CASSEPGQGGEEQYF. The CDR3, as DNA: TGCGCCAGCAGTGAACCGGGACAGGGGGGCGAGGAGCAGTACTTC.

This clonotype showed up many times. The CDR3 here is CASSQHIAGGDTDTQYF. CDR3 DNA: TGTGCCAGCAGCCAACACATAGCGGGAGGGGACACAGATACGCAGTATTTT. J is TRBJ2-3 and V is TRBV3-1; 11 nucleotides line up with TRBD2. In germline, CDR1 is LGHDT, CDR2 YNNKEL (reference sequence). The CDR3 consists of 17 residues. The V segment lost 2 bases and the J segment 2 bases; nucleotides outside the gene matches: 6.

The chain carries TRBV29-1 and TRBJ2-3, with D maybe TRBD2 (5 bases). The CDR3 runs to 14 residues. The germline V gene has CDR1 SQVTM and CDR2 ANQGSEA. V shed 6 bases and J shed 4 bases, with 17 bases lying between them. For the CDR3, the DNA is TGCAGCGTCGCCGGGCCCCTCGGGGCAGATACGCAGTATTTT. Protein: CSVAGPLGADTQYF.

The chain combines TRBV7-8 with TRBJ2-7; 7 bases match TRBD1. Germline V lookup: CDR1 SGHVS, CDR2 FQNEAQ. The ends lost 0 bases at V and 3 bases at J; junction bases unmatched: 8. The CDR3 loop spans 16 amino acids. For the CDR3, the DNA is TGTGCCAGCAGCTTAGCGAGCCAGGGGGTCCTCTACGAGCAGTACTTC. The encoded protein is CASSLASQGVLYEQYF.

This clonotype was counted a single time. This chain uses TRBV6-9 with TRBJ1-4; maybe TRBD1 (5 bases). Germline V gives CDR1 MNHGY, CDR2 SVAAGI. This CDR3 has 13 amino acids. The V gene lost 2 bases and the J gene lost 8 bases, with 9 bases spanning the gap. CDR3 DNA sequence: TGTGCCAGCAGTTATGGGGCAGGGGAAAAACTGTTTTTT. This codes for CASSYGAGEKLFF.

The CDR3 reads CSASLRGGGVQETQFF. CDR3 coding DNA: TGCAGTGCATCCCTACGGGGAGGAGGAGTCCAAGAGACCCAGTTCTTC. The chain recombines TRBV20-1 with TRBJ2-5, with D possibly being TRBD2 (6 bases). The end of the DNA aligns better with TRBJ2-1, so the J call may be wrong. The CDR3 extends over 16 amino acids. Germline CDR1 DFQATT, CDR2 SNEGSKA (reference sequence).

Only a few counts were recorded for this clonotype. CDR3 coding DNA: TGTGCCAGCAGTCCCGGGGGCCGGGACATTCAGTACTTC. Protein: CASSPGGRDIQYF. This chain uses TRBV6-1 with TRBJ2-4; the D gene could be TRBD1 or TRBD2 (6 bases each). The CDR3 covers 13 residues. The germline V gene has CDR1 MNHNS and CDR2 SASEGT. V was trimmed by 5 bases and J by 8 bases, leaving 13 bases between them.